This is a list of T cell receptor beta chains from one sample in a study of cytomegalovirus exposure and HLA in healthy donors. Data came from immunoSEQ multiplex PCR; TCRdb stores just in-frame clones and leaves some out. The sample yields 150,000 to 200,000 clones, approximately 84% seen once. Sequencing was carried out using PBMCs. Source of these receptors: a boy aged 2 to 9 in good health and CMV-seronegative. Each CDR3 is given without its conserved first and last residue.

V gene: TRBV6-1; CDR3 protein: ASSTGGGSTDTQY
V gene: TRBV5-8; CDR3 protein: ASRSRRSGSIHEQY
V gene: TRBV9; CDR3 protein: ASSVALGGATDTQY
V gene: TRBV29-1; CDR3 protein: TYNTEAF
V gene: TRBV25-1; CDR3 protein: ASSEPGSGGLYEQY
V gene: TRBV18; CDR3 protein: ASSPRMADTEAF
V gene: TRBV5-1; CDR3 protein: ASSLGTSGLTDTQY
V gene: TRBV19; CDR3 protein: ASSMGAGPFYEQY
V gene: TRBV10-1; CDR3 protein: ASSEFAREGPNTEAF
V gene: TRBV7-9; CDR3 protein: ASSLGQMNYGYT
V gene: TRBV5-1; CDR3 protein: ASSLKPGLVRGEQF
V gene: TRBV19; CDR3 protein: ASSTGTASTNEKLF
V gene: TRBV28; CDR3 protein: ASSLLSRRTGGSGNTEAF
V gene: TRBV7-2; CDR3 protein: ASSVASSGSYEQY
V gene: TRBV6-6; CDR3 protein: ASKTGTPQRETQY
V gene: TRBV29-1; CDR3 protein: SVEPGSGYT
V gene: TRBV6-6; CDR3 protein: ASSYLAGEGETQY
V gene: TRBV2; CDR3 protein: ASSGQGAEGNTIY
V gene: TRBV28; CDR3 protein: ASSLGGGAGRETQY
V gene: TRBV10-3; CDR3 protein: AIGEETSGSHYNEQF
V gene: TRBV5-1; CDR3 protein: ASSGRLAGDTDTQY
V gene: TRBV5-6; CDR3 protein: ASSSLAVPEKLF
V gene: TRBV5-1; CDR3 protein: ASSLRVPQETQY
V gene: TRBV7-9; CDR3 protein: ASSATTREQF
V gene: TRBV7-7; CDR3 protein: ASSALAGGPGETQY
V gene: TRBV27; CDR3 protein: ASSPLGSAIYNEQF
V gene: TRBV5-1; CDR3 protein: ASSLDYGQGRNEQF
V gene: TRBV15; CDR3 protein: ATSRVGDGNQDEQY
V gene: TRBV6-1; CDR3 protein: ASSELGGQPQH
V gene: TRBV14; CDR3 protein: ASSQRLAVQETQY
V gene: TRBV28; CDR3 protein: ASWSGADYGYT
V gene: TRBV30; CDR3 protein: AWSFGGLAKNIQY
V gene: TRBV5-1; CDR3 protein: ASSPDRGLSYEQY
V gene: TRBV5-1; CDR3 protein: ASSLYGRTDEQY
V gene: TRBV19; CDR3 protein: ASRAGLASSYEQY
V gene: TRBV27; CDR3 protein: ASSLGGNYGYT
V gene: TRBV20-1; CDR3 protein: SASGSEQF
V gene: TRBV18; CDR3 protein: ASSPSRRETQY
V gene: TRBV10-2; CDR3 protein: ASSGTGVSYEQY
V gene: TRBV27; CDR3 protein: ASSHGQGVGNEQF
V gene: TRBV18; CDR3 protein: ASSRTAFGEDGELF
V gene: TRBV7-3; CDR3 protein: ASSLGSGGWF
V gene: TRBV2; CDR3 protein: ASSEGRDQPQH